This T cell receptor beta chain was documented in a study of regulatory T cells in long-lasting Graves disease (dated by TCRdb to about 2021). As for the study more broadly: To count as having persistent Graves' disease, a patient had to have received antithyroid drug treatment for over 5 years with TSH receptor autoantibodies remaining persistently positive. This study used TCR sequencing and RNA sequencing of peripheral blood to compare persistent Graves' disease patients against newly diagnosed Graves' disease patients. The study was conducted in China and was registered as a clinical trial. A total of about 33 samples underwent TCR sequencing, from roughly 13 patients with persistent Graves' disease and 20 patients with newly diagnosed Graves' disease. Antithyroid drugs had been taken for approximately ten years on average by persistent Graves' disease patients in the clinical cohort.

This clonotype was seen repeatedly, ten times or more. The antigen this receptor binds is unknown. Within one base of it there is no much larger clone, and no base qualities were kept. The method behind the library was multiplex PCR. Sequencing used an Illumina HiSeq 4000. TCR beta libraries were built with iRepertoire HTBI primers and Arm-PCR amplification of CDR3 regions. Gel purification was performed on PCR products prior to sequencing. From the authors' description of their analysis: Gene usage analysis of CDR3 amino acid clonotypes used the approximately 56 TRBV and about 13 TRBJ segments found across samples. COPE and FqMerger were used to merge the filtered high-quality paired reads into contigs. BLAST was used to align contigs to the IMGT TRBV, TRBD and TRBJ reference genes, and CDR3 was defined following IMGT. Clonotypes above 0.1% frequency were classified as highly expanded clones. Shannon entropy served as the measure of repertoire diversity, while the Gini coefficient captured V-J evenness. A clonotype found in more than one individual was treated as public. Using fastp trimming at Q25 and MiXCR clonotype assembly, TCRdb reanalyzed the public sequencing data and kept in-frame beta chains. Identical CDR3 proteins give one entry, which carries the most common genes and DNA. It is TCRdb's table, rather than the study itself, that gives the V and J calls and clone size. This sample has 450,000 or so distinct CDR3 sequences in its table, and less than 25% of those were observed once. The ten largest clones take up over 7.5% of the sample.

Looking up the germline V gene (reference sequence) yields CDR1 LGHDT and CDR2 YNNKEL. Deletion took 2 bases off V and 1 base off J, with a span of 23 bases between the germline ends. Measured from the cysteine to the phenylalanine, the CDR3 is 19 residues long. Only the CDR3 portion is preserved as DNA: 57 bases, with reading frame beginning at the first base. What this sample's time point label stands for: persistent/refractory GD, antithyroid drugs over 5 years with positive TRAb. For both TCR sequencing and RNA sequencing, RNA was extracted from PBMCs using TRIzol. The diagnosis of Graves' disease followed American Thyroid Association guidelines. The patients came from an endocrinology department in Xi'an, China. From each patient, about 9 milliliters of peripheral blood was collected into an EDTA anticoagulant tube. Ficoll Paque Plus density gradient separation was used to isolate PBMCs, and no further T cell sorting was done. An Agilent 2100 Bioanalyzer and agarose gel were used to check RNA quality, and a NanoDrop 2000 was used to measure RNA concentration.

Overall study outcomes, separate from this receptor: Preferential use of TRBV28, TRBJ1-2 and TRBJ2-5 was observed in persistent disease, whereas TRBV20-1 and TRBJ2-1 were favored in newly diagnosed disease. Lower TCR Shannon entropy and fewer highly expanded clones were observed in persistent Graves' disease patients than in newly diagnosed patients, which suggested clonal expansion. Only the TCR beta chain was sequenced and analyzed. Patients with persistent disease shared more public clonotypes (approximately 2,500) than newly diagnosed patients did (966). Only peripheral blood was studied, because thyroid tissue, the primary lesion, was inaccessible. The authors noted that the small sample size was a limitation that may lower accuracy.

The TCR sequence derives from a female donor with Graves disease. The chain is encoded by TRBV3-1 joined to TRBJ2-5, with no reliable assignment of the D segment. The source was peripheral blood mononuclear cells (PBMCs), collected when the disease was refractory, from a patient treated with antithyroid drugs. The sequence in DNA is TGTGCCAGCAGCCAATATGGTGGTCTAGTCCCGATTCCCCAAGAGACCCAGTACTTC. Its protein product is CASSQYGGLVPIPQETQYF.